Listed below are T cell receptor beta chains from one sample, sequenced in a study of CD8 T cell repertoires and HIV-1 epitope variants. These receptors lack a known antigen. Produced via immunoSEQ multiplex PCR; TCRdb's table is partial and in-frame only. The table shows roughly 4,900 clones, with roughly 64% occurring only once. Sequenced input: cultured CD8+ T cells derived from PBMCs. Source of these receptors: a male donor with HIV. The CDR3 runs from the conserved cysteine through the conserved F or W. Each record gives: CDR3 protein, CDR3 DNA, V gene, clone size, D gene, J gene. D genes are given only for firm matches. Clone size is not always given. Where it is, it says once, few, many or a class for expanded clones.

CDR3aa: CASRWDDRDYEQYF
CDR3nt: TGTGCCAGCAGGTGGGACGACAGGGACTACGAGCAGTACTTC
v_gene: TRBV27
abundance: .
d_gene: TRBD1
j_gene: TRBJ2-7

CDR3aa: CASTPSGSGTDTQYF
CDR3nt: TGTGCCAGCACCCCGAGCGGGAGCGGCACAGATACGCAGTATTTT
v_gene: TRBV28
abundance: .
d_gene: TRBD2
j_gene: TRBJ2-3

CDR3aa: CASRAGTQPQHF
CDR3nt: TGTGCCAGCAGAGCGGGGACTCAGCCCCAGCATTTT
v_gene: TRBV7-5
abundance: .
d_gene: .
j_gene: TRBJ1-5

CDR3aa: CASSSAPGISNQPQHF
CDR3nt: TGTGCCAGCAGTTCCGCCCCAGGGATTAGCAATCAGCCCCAGCATTTT
v_gene: TRBV28
abundance: .
d_gene: .
j_gene: TRBJ1-5

CDR3aa: CAISEGRDNEQFF
CDR3nt: TGTGCCATCAGTGAGGGCAGGGACAATGAGCAGTTCTTC
v_gene: TRBV10-3
abundance: .
d_gene: .
j_gene: TRBJ2-1

CDR3aa: CASSSREPSTYEQYF
CDR3nt: TGTGCCAGCAGCTCCCGGGAACCATCTACCTACGAGCAGTACTTC
v_gene: TRBV28
abundance: once
d_gene: .
j_gene: TRBJ2-7

CDR3aa: CAIKDGASSYEQYF
CDR3nt: TGTGCCATCAAAGATGGGGCCAGCTCCTACGAGCAGTACTTC
v_gene: TRBV10-3
abundance: .
d_gene: .
j_gene: TRBJ2-7

CDR3aa: CASSLGFDEQFF
CDR3nt: TGTGCCAGCAGCTTAGGGTTTGATGAGCAGTTCTTC
v_gene: TRBV7-9
abundance: few
d_gene: .
j_gene: TRBJ2-1

CDR3aa: CASSLSAYNEQFF
CDR3nt: TGTGCCAGCAGTCTCAGCGCATACAATGAGCAGTTCTTC
v_gene: TRBV6-5
abundance: .
d_gene: .
j_gene: TRBJ2-1

CDR3aa: CASSFILGATDTQYF
CDR3nt: TGTGCCAGCAGCTTCATACTGGGGGCCACAGATACGCAGTATTTT
v_gene: TRBV7-9
abundance: .
d_gene: .
j_gene: TRBJ2-3

CDR3aa: CASSEDTEAFF
CDR3nt: TGTGCCAGCAGTGAGGACACTGAAGCTTTCTTT
v_gene: TRBV2
abundance: .
d_gene: .
j_gene: TRBJ1-1

CDR3aa: CASSLALAEQYF
CDR3nt: TGTGCCAGCAGCTTGGCGCTTGCCGAGCAGTACTTC
v_gene: TRBV5-6
abundance: few
d_gene: .
j_gene: TRBJ2-7

CDR3aa: CASSLAGGGQQYF
CDR3nt: TGTGCCAGCAGCTTAGCAGGGGGCGGGCAGCAGTACTTC
v_gene: TRBV7-9
abundance: .
d_gene: TRBD1
j_gene: TRBJ2-7

CDR3aa: CASSEPSSYEQYF
CDR3nt: TGCGCCAGCAGTGAGCCCAGCTCCTACGAGCAGTACTTC
v_gene: TRBV10-2
abundance: .
d_gene: .
j_gene: TRBJ2-7

CDR3aa: CASSTWDRGSYNEQFF
CDR3nt: TGTGCCAGCAGTACCTGGGACAGGGGATCCTACAATGAGCAGTTCTTC
v_gene: TRBV28
abundance: .
d_gene: TRBD1
j_gene: TRBJ2-1

CDR3aa: CASSPRTSGPYEQYF
CDR3nt: TGTGCCAGCAGCCCGCGGACTAGCGGACCCTACGAGCAGTACTTC
v_gene: TRBV5-4
abundance: few
d_gene: TRBD2
j_gene: TRBJ2-7

CDR3aa: CASSPVSGQQETQYF
CDR3nt: TGCGCCAGCAGCCCCGTTTCGGGACAGCAAGAGACCCAGTACTTC
v_gene: TRBV5-1
abundance: few
d_gene: TRBD1
j_gene: TRBJ2-5

CDR3aa: CAISAGDAGTADEAFF
CDR3nt: TGTGCCATCAGTGCCGGAGACGCGGGGACAGCTGATGAAGCTTTCTTT
v_gene: TRBV10-3
abundance: .
d_gene: TRBD1
j_gene: TRBJ1-1

CDR3aa: CASSYFGAYEQYF
CDR3nt: TGTGCCAGCAGTTACTTCGGGGCCTACGAGCAGTACTTC
v_gene: TRBV6-5
abundance: few
d_gene: .
j_gene: TRBJ2-7

CDR3aa: CASSLIAGGPEQYF
CDR3nt: TGTGCCAGCAGTCTCATAGCGGGAGGGCCCGAGCAGTACTTC
v_gene: TRBV27
abundance: large
d_gene: TRBD2
j_gene: TRBJ2-7

CDR3aa: CASSDSTSGSNEQFF
CDR3nt: TGTGCCAGCAGTGACTCGACTAGCGGGAGCAATGAGCAGTTCTTC
v_gene: TRBV6-4
abundance: .
d_gene: TRBD2
j_gene: TRBJ2-1

CDR3aa: CASSDELEIYEQYF
CDR3nt: TGTGCCAGCAGTGACGAGCTCGAGATCTACGAGCAGTACTTC
v_gene: TRBV2
abundance: .
d_gene: .
j_gene: TRBJ2-7

CDR3aa: CASSIGVYNEQFF
CDR3nt: TGTGCCAGCAGCATCGGCGTCTACAATGAGCAGTTCTTC
v_gene: TRBV7-9
abundance: .
d_gene: .
j_gene: TRBJ2-1

CDR3aa: CASSIVPSQPQHF
CDR3nt: TGTGCCAGTAGTATAGTCCCGAGCCAGCCCCAGCATTTT
v_gene: TRBV19
abundance: .
d_gene: .
j_gene: TRBJ1-5

CDR3aa: CASSLGLAGGETQYF
CDR3nt: TGTGCCAGCAGCTTAGGACTAGCGGGAGGAGAGACCCAGTACTTC
v_gene: TRBV5-8
abundance: once
d_gene: TRBD2
j_gene: TRBJ2-5

CDR3aa: CASSEARVGTDTQYF
CDR3nt: TGTGCCAGCAGTGAAGCAAGGGTAGGCACAGATACGCAGTATTTT
v_gene: TRBV6-1
abundance: .
d_gene: .
j_gene: TRBJ2-3

CDR3aa: CASSLRGTEAFF
CDR3nt: TGTGCCAGCAGCTTGAGGGGAACGGAAGCTTTCTTT
v_gene: TRBV5-6
abundance: .
d_gene: .
j_gene: TRBJ1-1

CDR3aa: CASSSGTLNTGELFF
CDR3nt: TGTGCCAGCAGCTCCGGGACTCTTAACACCGGGGAGCTGTTTTTT
v_gene: TRBV6-1
abundance: .
d_gene: .
j_gene: TRBJ2-2

CDR3aa: CASSPLPANRDTEAFF
CDR3nt: TGTGCCAGCAGTCCACTCCCGGCAAATCGGGACACTGAAGCTTTCTTT
v_gene: TRBV6-6
abundance: .
d_gene: .
j_gene: TRBJ1-1

CDR3aa: CASSLVAASEGEQFF
CDR3nt: TGTGCCAGCAGCCTAGTCGCAGCCTCGGAAGGTGAGCAGTTCTTC
v_gene: TRBV27
abundance: .
d_gene: .
j_gene: TRBJ2-1

CDR3aa: CASSLEEADTDTQYF
CDR3nt: TGTGCCAGCAGTTTAGAGGAGGCGGACACAGATACGCAGTATTTT
v_gene: TRBV27
abundance: .
d_gene: .
j_gene: TRBJ2-3

CDR3aa: CASSPTGGTEAFF
CDR3nt: TGTGCCAGCAGTCCTACAGGGGGCACTGAAGCTTTCTTT
v_gene: TRBV6-5
abundance: .
d_gene: TRBD1
j_gene: TRBJ1-1

CDR3aa: CTSSQDGASGGYDTGELFF
CDR3nt: TGCACCAGCAGCCAAGATGGGGCTAGCGGGGGGTACGACACCGGGGAGCTGTTTTTT
v_gene: TRBV1
abundance: once
d_gene: .
j_gene: TRBJ2-2

CDR3aa: CASSPGGGEQFF
CDR3nt: TGTGCCAGCAGTCCTGGGGGTGGCGAGCAGTTCTTC
v_gene: TRBV6-5
abundance: few
d_gene: .
j_gene: TRBJ2-1

CDR3aa: CASSEDWAGGGGELFF
CDR3nt: TGTGCCAGCAGTGAAGATTGGGCAGGGGGGGGCGGGGAGCTGTTTTTT
v_gene: TRBV2
abundance: .
d_gene: .
j_gene: TRBJ2-2

CDR3aa: CASSIRGSTGELFF
CDR3nt: TGTGCCAGTAGTATTAGAGGATCCACCGGGGAGCTGTTTTTT
v_gene: TRBV19
abundance: medium-sized
d_gene: .
j_gene: TRBJ2-2

CDR3aa: CASSFRGGRQPQHF
CDR3nt: TGTGCCAGCAGCTTTAGGGGGGGGCGGCAGCCCCAGCATTTT
v_gene: TRBV5-6
abundance: .
d_gene: .
j_gene: TRBJ1-5

CDR3aa: CATAPLAGGGEQYF
CDR3nt: TGTGCCACCGCTCCTTTGGCGGGAGGGGGCGAGCAGTACTTC
v_gene: TRBV27
abundance: .
d_gene: TRBD2
j_gene: TRBJ2-7

CDR3aa: CASSVGFGSSYEQYF
CDR3nt: TGTGCCAGCAGCGTAGGTTTCGGGAGCTCCTACGAGCAGTACTTC
v_gene: TRBV9
abundance: .
d_gene: .
j_gene: TRBJ2-7

CDR3aa: CASTGVTGELFF
CDR3nt: TGTGCCAGCACTGGGGTCACCGGGGAGCTGTTTTTT
v_gene: TRBV7-9
abundance: .
d_gene: .
j_gene: TRBJ2-2

CDR3aa: CASTLVSGANVLTF
CDR3nt: TGTGCCAGCACCTTAGTATCTGGGGCCAACGTCCTGACTTTC
v_gene: TRBV6-5
abundance: .
d_gene: .
j_gene: TRBJ2-6

CDR3aa: CASSLKGLNTEAFF
CDR3nt: TGTGCCAGCAGTTTAAAGGGACTGAACACTGAAGCTTTCTTT
v_gene: TRBV27
abundance: .
d_gene: .
j_gene: TRBJ1-1

CDR3aa: CASSIVGVTEAFF
CDR3nt: TGTGCCAGTAGTATAGTCGGGGTCACTGAAGCTTTCTTT
v_gene: TRBV19
abundance: .
d_gene: .
j_gene: TRBJ1-1

CDR3aa: CASSLTGSYGYTF
CDR3nt: TGTGCCAGCAGTTTAACAGGGAGCTATGGCTACACCTTC
v_gene: TRBV28
abundance: once
d_gene: .
j_gene: TRBJ1-2

CDR3aa: CASSSSGGGVQETQYF
CDR3nt: TGCGCCAGCAGCAGTTCTGGCGGGGGGGTACAAGAGACCCAGTACTTC
v_gene: TRBV5-1
abundance: once
d_gene: TRBD2
j_gene: TRBJ2-5

CDR3aa: CASSPLGTFGTEAFF
CDR3nt: TGTGCCAGCAGTCCGCTGGGGACATTCGGCACTGAAGCTTTCTTT
v_gene: TRBV6-5
abundance: .
d_gene: .
j_gene: TRBJ1-1

CDR3aa: CATSSGTGLMNTEAFF
CDR3nt: TGTGCCACCAGTTCCGGGACAGGACTTATGAACACTGAAGCTTTCTTT
v_gene: TRBV15
abundance: .
d_gene: TRBD1
j_gene: TRBJ1-1

CDR3aa: CASSLAGAGGPAGELFF
CDR3nt: TGTGCCAGCAGCTTGGCCGGAGCGGGAGGGCCGGCCGGGGAGCTGTTTTTT
v_gene: TRBV5-5
abundance: .
d_gene: TRBD2
j_gene: TRBJ2-2

CDR3aa: CASSQGSGQGDGYTF
CDR3nt: TGTGCCAGCAGCCAAGGGTCAGGCCAGGGGGATGGCTACACCTTC
v_gene: TRBV7-8
abundance: .
d_gene: TRBD1
j_gene: TRBJ1-2